Presented here are 10 T cell receptor beta chains from one specimen sequenced in a study of T cell repertoires in cytomegalovirus infection. No antigens are known for them. Using its own MiXCR run on the reads, TCRdb lists one record per CDR3 protein. The profile covers roughly 730,000 distinct CDR3 sequences, with 30% to 35% appearing a single time and roughly 18% taken by the ten largest. This specimen consisted of cultured PBMCs, obtained from culture after CMV antigen stimulation. Receptors were obtained from a human donor in good health (CMV status not recorded). Some clones in this sample may be carry-over from other donors' samples.

This chain joins TRBV18 and TRBJ2-1; a possible D gene is TRBD1 (6 bases). CDR1 and CDR2 (germline): KGHSH, LQKENI. V dropped 8 bases and J dropped 1 base, with 12 bases sitting between them. This CDR3 comprises 14 residues. The CDR3 nucleotides are TGTGCCAGCGGGGGCCAGGGGTCCTACAATGAGCAGTTCTTC. Protein sequence: CASGGQGSYNEQFF. Supplemented by reference TRBV18 and TRBJ2-1, the full variable domain reads NAGVMQNPRHLVRRRGQEARLRCSPMKGHSHVYWYRQLPEEGLKFMVYLQKENIIDESGMPKERFSAEFPKEGPSILRIQQVVRGDSAAYFCASGGQGSYNEQFFGPGTRLTVL.

This clonotype was seen only a few times. The V and J genes are TRBV20-1 and TRBJ2-2; maybe TRBD2 (7 bases). The germline V gene has CDR1 DFQATT and CDR2 SNEGSKA (reference sequence). The ends were cut back, 8 bases at V and 7 bases at J, with 20 bases in the middle. The CDR3 loop spans 14 amino acids. CDR3 nucleotides: TGCAGTACGAGGGGGGGATGGATGGGCGGGGAGCTGTTTTTT. It codes for CSTRGGWMGGELFF.

This clonotype was seen a few times. The CDR3 here is CASSLVLRDYNEQFF. The CDR3 DNA sequence: TGTGCCAGCAGCTTAGTCTTAAGGGACTACAATGAGCAGTTCTTC. The rearrangement joins TRBV7-2 to TRBJ2-1, with D uncertain. The V gene's germline CDR1 is SGHTA and CDR2 FQGNSA. The CDR3 extends over 15 amino acids. Trimming took off 1 base at V and 3 bases at J, with 10 bases between the two ends.

The chain recombines TRBV7-8 with TRBJ2-5; tentative D call: TRBD2 (6 bases). With 1 base removed from V and 5 bases from J, the gap between germline ends came to 14 bases. The CDR3 length is 15 residues. Germline V CDR1 and CDR2: SGHVS, FQNEAQ. CDR3 residues: CASSLGLGGLETQYF. The CDR3 coding sequence is TGTGCCAGCAGCTTAGGGCTCGGGGGATTGGAGACCCAGTACTTC.

This clonotype was recorded at least ten times. This rearrangement joins TRBV7-6 to TRBJ1-1, with D uncertain. This CDR3 region has 14 residues. The germline V gene encodes CDR1 SGHVS and CDR2 FNYEAQ. Between the trimmed V and J ends, which lost 5 bases and 4 bases, there was a span of 14 bases. The CDR3 protein is CASSRDGTTTEAFF. CDR3 nucleotides: TGTGCCAGCAGCCGCGACGGCACTACCACTGAAGCTTTCTTT.

This clonotype was recorded a few times. This chain uses TRBV12-3 or TRBV12-4 with TRBJ1-2; D uncertain. This CDR3 comprises 13 residues. V was pared by 3 bases and J by 7 bases, with 12 bases between. In DNA form, the CDR3 reads TGTGCCAGCAGTTTGTTCTGGCCGTTTGGCTACACCTTC. Its translation: CASSLFWPFGYTF.

This rearrangement joins TRBV19 to TRBJ2-7; 7 bases line up with TRBD1. Germline loops: CDR1 LNHDA, CDR2 SQIVND (reference sequence). After removal of 5 bases from V and 6 bases from J, the junction contained 10 bases not matched to a gene. The CDR3 is made up of 14 amino acids. The CDR3 protein is CASSPQTGFGEQYF. CDR3 nucleotide sequence: TGTGCCAGTAGTCCACAGACAGGGTTCGGCGAGCAGTACTTC.

There are a few counts of this clonotype. The rearrangement joins TRBV12-3 or TRBV12-4 to TRBJ2-1; TRBD1 matches at 8 bases. After removal of 1 base from V and 7 bases from J, the junction contained 0 bases not matched to a gene. The CDR3 is 13 residues long. The CDR3 coding sequence is TGTGCCAGCAGTTTAGGGACAGGGAATGAGCAGTTCTTC. This translates into CASSLGTGNEQFF.

This chain joins TRBV14 and TRBJ2-1; TRBD2 aligns across 12 bases. The CDR3 runs 14 residues. In germline, CDR1 is SGHDN, CDR2 FVKESK. J was trimmed by 12 bases and V by 4 bases; bases with no gene match: 7. DNA for the CDR3: TGTGCCAGCAGCCCGGGACTAGCGGGCACTCGGCAGTTCTTC. This gives the protein CASSPGLAGTRQFF.

The chain employs TRBV20-1 and TRBJ2-1; D is unresolved. Germline V CDR1 and CDR2: DFQATT, SNEGSKA (reference sequence). The CDR3 has 13 residues. Trimming removed 6 bases at V and 5 bases at J, with 14 bases between. CDR3 protein: CSAPIRANNEQFF. The CDR3, as DNA: TGCAGTGCCCCGATACGCGCGAACAATGAGCAGTTCTTC.